This T cell receptor (beta chain) was sequenced during a study of CD8+ T cells in alopecia areata. Study-wide background: Patients in the treated group were given tofacitinib by mouth, 5 to 10 mg twice a day.

Trimming took off 4 bases at V and 3 bases at J, with 11 bases between the two ends. The length of the CDR3 is 13 residues. Germline V gene sequence: CDR1 SGHRS, CDR2 YFSETQ. Sequencing used cDNA as its template, made by extracting RNA and reverse transcribing it. Produced via immunoSEQ multiplex PCR; TCRdb's table is partial and in-frame only. The sample consists of about 160,000 clones, roughly 65% of them appearing once. Treatment here: oral pan-JAK inhibitor, 5-10 mg twice daily. The researchers isolated CD4+ and CD8+ T cells from PBMCs by sorting. The chain couples TRBV5-1 to TRBJ2-7; D is unresolved. The clonotype originates from a human donor with alopecia areata. The sequenced sample was CD4+ T cells sorted from blood, obtained at week 4, from a patient treated with tofacitinib. DNA of the CDR3: TGCGCCAGCAGCCTAAATCGTTTCTACGAGCAGTACTTC. This translates into CASSLNRFYEQYF.